The 21 T cell receptor beta chains given below trace back to one sample, sequenced in a study of metastatic and nonmetastatic thyroid tumors. Until they underwent thyroid surgery, no patient had received any treatment. Using MiXCR, TCRdb reanalyzed the PCR reads. The data contain approximately 28,000 clones, around 16% of them seen just once; the ten biggest clones take up approximately 14%. Sequencing was performed on blood. Source of these receptors: a male donor with papillary thyroid cancer or a benign thyroid nodule (not recorded which). Some clones in this sample may be carry-over from other donors' samples.

In its sample, this clone was seen many times. The J gene is TRBJ1-5, the V gene TRBV11-1, with D unclear. V lost 3 bases, J lost 0 bases, and 3 bases lay in between. Per the germline V gene, CDR1 is SGHAT and CDR2 is FQDESV (reference sequence). The CDR3 loop spans 13 amino acids. CDR3 in amino acids: CASSLYSNQPQHF. In nucleotides, the CDR3 is TGTGCCAGCAGCTTGTATAGCAATCAGCCCCAGCATTTT. The variable domain in full, completed from reference TRBV11-1 and TRBJ1-5, reads EAEVAQSPRYKITEKSQAVAFWCDPISGHATLYWYRQILGQGPELLVQFQDESVVDDSQLPKDRFSAERLKGVDSTLKIQPAELGDSAMYLCASSLYSNQPQHFGDGTRLSIL.

In DNA form, the CDR3 reads TGTGCCCTGTGGACAGGGGGAGAAGTTGGGTACCAAGAGACCCAGTACTTC. It yields the protein CALWTGGEVGYQETQYF. V gene TRBV30 combines with J gene TRBJ2-5; 10 bases are a match to TRBD1. Trimming cost V 8 bases and J 0 bases; bases outside gene matches: 15. The CDR3 has 17 residues. Germline V CDR1 and CDR2: GTSNPN, SVGIG (reference sequence).

The chain joins TRBV30 to TRBJ1-6; possibly TRBD1 for D (5 bases). Germline assignment: CDR1 GTSNPN and CDR2 SVGIG (reference sequence). V lost 3 bases and J 8 bases, leaving 14 bases between the germline ends. The CDR3 covers 14 residues. CDR3 loop: CAWRRGGKDSPLHF. In DNA, the CDR3 is TGTGCCTGGAGACGCGGGGGAAAGGATTCACCCCTCCACTTT.

This clone has ten or more counts. The chain is built from TRBV5-1 and TRBJ2-2; 7 bases are shared with TRBD1. V was clipped by 7 bases and J by 0 bases; unmatched bases: 9. CDR1 SGHRS and CDR2 YFSETQ come from the germline V gene. This CDR3 spans 16 amino acids. CDR3 in amino acids: CASHLDGTANTGELFF. Here the CDR3 DNA reads TGCGCCAGCCACCTCGACGGGACAGCGAACACCGGGGAGCTGTTTTTT.

The table lists this clone with a few counts. A much bigger clone sits one base away, suggesting this may be a read error. The chain carries TRBV7-2 and TRBJ1-5; TRBD1 might be the D (5 bases). The germline gives CDR1 SGHTA, CDR2 FQGNSA. Deletions cut 10 bases from V and 2 bases from J, with 15 bases between. The CDR3 is 14 residues long. In DNA form, the CDR3 reads TGTGCCAACGCTTCAGGGAAGGGCAATCAGCCCCAGCATTTT. Translation gives CANASGKGNQPQHF. The full variable domain, with the rest looked up from reference TRBV7-2 and TRBJ1-5, is GAGVSQSPSNKVTEKGKDVELRCDPISGHTALYWYRQSLGQGLEFLIYFQGNSAPDKSGLPSDRFSAERTGGSVSTLTIQRTQQEDSAVYLCANASGKGNQPQHFGDGTRLSIL.

CDR3 loop: CASSRGTSGGYSSSYNEQFF. Written as DNA, the CDR3 is TGTGCCAGCAGCCGGGGGACTAGCGGGGGTTATTCAAGCTCCTACAATGAGCAGTTCTTC. The genes are TRBV3-1 and TRBJ2-1; 14 nucleotides line up with TRBD2. Trimming at V came to 4 bases and at J to 0 bases, leaving 11 bases not matched to a gene. CDR1 is LGHDT, CDR2 YNNKEL, per germline (reference sequence). This CDR3 is 20 amino acids long.

The chain couples TRBV10-3 to TRBJ2-1; D might be TRBD1 (8 bases). CDR3 length: 13 amino acids. The germline V and J ends were trimmed by 8 bases and 7 bases, with 15 bases remaining between them. CDR1 and CDR2 from the germline V gene are ENHRY and SYGVKD. CDR3 amino acids: CAIRTGRENEQFF. CDR3 DNA: TGTGCCATCCGGACAGGGAGGGAGAATGAGCAGTTCTTC.

This clone came up many times. Other DNA sequences in this specimen translate into the identical CDR3. The chain combines TRBV19 with TRBJ2-3; 7 bases align to TRBD1. J was trimmed by 4 bases and V by 6 bases; bases with no gene match: 7. CDR3 length: 14 amino acids. Germline V lookup: CDR1 LNHDA, CDR2 SQIVND (reference sequence). CDR3 sequence reads: CASRVTGSSDTQYF. CDR3 in DNA: TGTGCCAGTAGGGTGACAGGGTCATCAGATACGCAGTATTTT.

This clone is medium-sized (0.01 to 0.1%). V is TRBV11-3 and J is TRBJ2-2, with 8 bases matching TRBD1. V lost 3 bases and J lost 11; bases outside the gene matches: 5. CDR1 and CDR2 (germline): SGHNT, YENEEA. The CDR3 sequence is 13 residues long. CDR3 in amino acids: CASSFLGTGELFF. The CDR3 DNA reads TGTGCCAGCAGCTTCTTAGGGACAGGCGAGCTGTTTTTT. Full variable domain (outside the CDR3, taken from reference TRBV11-3 and TRBJ2-2): EAGVVQSPRYKIIEKKQPVAFWCNPISGHNTLYWYLQNLGQGPELLIRYENEEAVDDSQLPKDRFSAERLKGVDSTLKIQPAELGDSAVYLCASSFLGTGELFFGEGSRLTVL.

There are many counts of this clone. V gene TRBV3-1 combines with J gene TRBJ2-7, with D perhaps TRBD1 (6 bases). The CDR3 is 14 amino acids. Trimming removed 5 bases at V and 1 base at J, with 12 bases between. The germline CDR1 and CDR2 sequences are LGHDT and YNNKEL (reference sequence). CDR3 sequence reads: CASSTPDRSYEQYF. For the CDR3, the DNA is TGTGCCAGCAGCACCCCGGACAGATCCTACGAGCAGTACTTC.

In this sample, this clone turned up a few times. The chain has TRBV27 and TRBJ2-1, with 7 positions matching TRBD2. With 1 base clipped from V and 13 bases from J, the junction kept 13 bases outside the gene matches. Germline lookup yields CDR1 MNHEY and CDR2 SMNVEV (reference sequence). The CDR3 has 15 amino acids. The CDR3 protein is CASSLWLGGYSDQFF. DNA of the CDR3: TGTGCCAGCAGTTTATGGCTGGGGGGGTACAGTGATCAGTTCTTC.

This clone occurred many times. The V and J genes are TRBV28 and TRBJ1-1; 10 bases match TRBD1. There are 15 residues in the CDR3. V dropped 6 bases and J dropped 0; count of bases not matched to a gene: 4. Germline V lookup: CDR1 MDHEN, CDR2 SYDVKM. CDR3 protein: CASSLTGGLNTEAFF. In nucleotides, the CDR3 is TGTGCCAGCAGCTTGACAGGGGGCTTGAACACTGAAGCTTTCTTT.

This clone was seen ten or more times. The chain joins TRBV27 to TRBJ2-1; TRBD2 matches 10 bases. Germline V gives CDR1 MNHEY, CDR2 SMNVEV (reference sequence). V was clipped by 8 bases and J by 9 bases; unmatched bases: 16. The CDR3 is made up of 16 amino acids. The DNA for the CDR3 is TGTGCCAGCGGATCCATAGCGGGAGGCCGGGCTTTTGAGCAGTTCTTC. It translates to CASGSIAGGRAFEQFF.

This clone was seen at least ten times. This chain joins TRBV2 and TRBJ1-3; D gene uncertain. The CDR3 has 14 amino acids. Looked up from germline, CDR1 is SNHLY and CDR2 is FYNNEI. V lost 9 bases and J lost 3, with 15 bases in between. CDR3 bases: TGTGCCAGTAGGTGGGAAATAAGTGGAAACACCATATATTTT. This gives the protein CASRWEISGNTIYF.

There are many counts of this clone. J is TRBJ1-5 and V is TRBV7-6; a weak D match, TRBD1 (6 bases). The V gene lost 8 bases and the J gene lost 2 bases, with 19 bases spanning the gap. Per the germline V gene, CDR1 is SGHVS and CDR2 is FNYEAQ. The CDR3 sequence is 16 residues long. The CDR3 is CASPGIGGLGNQPQHF. The CDR3 nucleotides read TGTGCCAGCCCTGGTATCGGGGGCCTGGGCAATCAGCCCCAGCATTTT.

This clone was seen ten or more times. The chain joins TRBV12-3 or TRBV12-4 to TRBJ1-2; the D is unclear. The CDR3 consists of 13 residues. The V end lost 1 base, the J end lost 4 bases, and 7 bases lay between the germline ends. The CDR3 reads CASSLGRIYGYTF. Written as DNA, the CDR3 is TGTGCCAGCAGTTTAGGACGGATCTATGGCTACACCTTC.

This clone was detected many times. The genes are TRBV2 and TRBJ2-4; 8 bases align to TRBD1. CDR1 is SNHLY, CDR2 FYNNEI, per germline. This CDR3 region has 14 residues. Losses at the gene ends were 3 bases for V and 7 bases for J; bases not matched to a gene: 5. The CDR3 protein is CASSDGQGANIQYF. The CDR3 DNA follows: TGTGCCAGCAGTGACGGCCAGGGGGCGAACATTCAGTACTTC.

This clone was picked up many times. The chain uses TRBV4-1 and TRBJ1-1; D uncertain. Per germline, CDR1 MGHRA and CDR2 YSYEKL. CDR3 length: 12 amino acids. With 0 bases removed from V and 10 bases from J, the gap between germline ends came to 9 bases. This chain's CDR3 is CASSQDKARAFF. In DNA, the CDR3 is TGCGCCAGCAGCCAAGATAAGGCTAGAGCTTTCTTT.

As concerns this clone: The identical CDR3 is also encoded by other nucleotide sequences in the sample. The rearrangement uses TRBV5-1 and TRBJ2-1; 9 bases are shared with TRBD2. The CDR3 contains 15 residues. CDR1 is SGHRS and CDR2 is YFSETQ in the germline V gene. With V trimmed by 5 bases and J by 5 bases, 8 bases remained unmatched. The CDR3 bases are TGCGCCAGCAGTCTGGGGGCTAGCGGGAACAATGAGCAGTTCTTC. Its translation is CASSLGASGNNEQFF.

The sample holds one count of this clone. This chain joins TRBV7-3 and TRBJ2-1, with 7 bases fitting TRBD1. The ends lost 5 bases at V and 8 bases at J; junction bases unmatched: 12. The CDR3 loop spans 15 amino acids. Germline V CDR1 and CDR2: SGHTA, FQGTGA. CDR3 bases: TGTGCCAGCAGCACAAGACAGGGCACTGTCGATGAGCAGTTCTTC. Translating gives CASSTRQGTVDEQFF.

This clone occurred many times. The V call is TRBV18, the J call TRBJ2-1; a possible D gene is TRBD2 (6 bases). The CDR3 sequence is 15 residues long. Looked up from germline, CDR1 is KGHSH and CDR2 is LQKENI. V shed 3 bases and J shed 0 bases, with 9 bases lying between them. The CDR3 DNA follows: TGTGCCAGCTCACCGGACTATAGCTCCTACAATGAGCAGTTCTTC. Protein product: CASSPDYSSYNEQFF.